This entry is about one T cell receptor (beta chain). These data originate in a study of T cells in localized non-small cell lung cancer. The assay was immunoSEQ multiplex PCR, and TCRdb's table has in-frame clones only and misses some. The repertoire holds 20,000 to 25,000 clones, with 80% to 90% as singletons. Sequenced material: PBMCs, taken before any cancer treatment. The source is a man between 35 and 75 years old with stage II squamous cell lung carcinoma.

The CDR3 region has the DNA TGTGCCAGCAGTTACGGTAGGGGGCGGAACACTGAAGCTTTCTTT. Translation: CASSYGRGRNTEAFF. The gene calls are TRBV6-6 and TRBJ1-1, with TRBD1 matching 7 bases. Germline V gene data show CDR1 as MNHNY and CDR2 as SVGAGI (reference sequence). V lost 2 bases and J lost 1; bases outside the gene matches: 4. The CDR3 covers 15 residues.